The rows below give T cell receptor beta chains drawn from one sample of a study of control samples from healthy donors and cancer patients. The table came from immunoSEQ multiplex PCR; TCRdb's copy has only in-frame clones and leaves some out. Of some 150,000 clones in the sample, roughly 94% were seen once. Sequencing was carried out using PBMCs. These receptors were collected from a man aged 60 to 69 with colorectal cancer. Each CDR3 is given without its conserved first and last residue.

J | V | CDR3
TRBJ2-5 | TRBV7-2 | ASSFTDVQETQY
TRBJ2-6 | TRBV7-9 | ASSRQGDFTGANVLT
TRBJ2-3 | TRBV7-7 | ASSLPAGGPTDTQY
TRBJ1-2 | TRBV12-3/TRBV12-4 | ASSPRTNYGYT
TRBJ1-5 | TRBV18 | ASSLRDGQPQH
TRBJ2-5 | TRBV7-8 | ASSSSPGQGAGVY
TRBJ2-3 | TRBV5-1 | ASSSYRDVTDTQY
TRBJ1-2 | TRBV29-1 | SVVVGTALYGYT
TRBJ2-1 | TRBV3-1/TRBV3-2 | ASSQAGGSYNEQF
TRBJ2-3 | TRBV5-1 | ASRTSGGADTQY
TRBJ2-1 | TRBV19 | ASRRTSGGTYNEQF
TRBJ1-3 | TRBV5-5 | ASSSDRGQGNTIY
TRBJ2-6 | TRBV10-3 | AISAPPGGESSGANVLT
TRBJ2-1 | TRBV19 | ASSIGQDTYNEQF
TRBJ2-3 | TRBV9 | ASSDPMAGGTDTQY
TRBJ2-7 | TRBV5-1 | ASSLGPGRGYEQY
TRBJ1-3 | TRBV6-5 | ASFRGSGNTIY
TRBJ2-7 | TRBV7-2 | ASSLHTGSYEQY
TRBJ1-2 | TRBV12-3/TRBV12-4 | ASSLAPRYGYT
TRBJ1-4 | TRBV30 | AWSGTGHEKLF
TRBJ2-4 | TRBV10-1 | ASMDRSKNIQY
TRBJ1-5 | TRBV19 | ASSRNRGFAGNQPQH
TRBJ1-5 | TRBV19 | ASSLALGTGNQPQH
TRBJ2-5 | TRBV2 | ASRADRQGTQY
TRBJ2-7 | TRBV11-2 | ASSWGVYEQY
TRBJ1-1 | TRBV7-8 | ASSLLANTEAF
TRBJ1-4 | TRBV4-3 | ASSQGVGSGEKLF
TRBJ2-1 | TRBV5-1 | ASSTLGTNSYNEQF
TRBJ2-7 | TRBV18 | ASSLGTGQREQY
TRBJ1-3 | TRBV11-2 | ASSLAGQGPGNTIY
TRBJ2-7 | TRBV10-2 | ASRTGWGASYEQY
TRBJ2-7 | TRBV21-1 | ASSNARGYEQY
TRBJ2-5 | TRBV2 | ASSLRTGGGETQY
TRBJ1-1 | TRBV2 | ARRQVTRGTEAF
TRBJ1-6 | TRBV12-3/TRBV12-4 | ASSLARNSPLH